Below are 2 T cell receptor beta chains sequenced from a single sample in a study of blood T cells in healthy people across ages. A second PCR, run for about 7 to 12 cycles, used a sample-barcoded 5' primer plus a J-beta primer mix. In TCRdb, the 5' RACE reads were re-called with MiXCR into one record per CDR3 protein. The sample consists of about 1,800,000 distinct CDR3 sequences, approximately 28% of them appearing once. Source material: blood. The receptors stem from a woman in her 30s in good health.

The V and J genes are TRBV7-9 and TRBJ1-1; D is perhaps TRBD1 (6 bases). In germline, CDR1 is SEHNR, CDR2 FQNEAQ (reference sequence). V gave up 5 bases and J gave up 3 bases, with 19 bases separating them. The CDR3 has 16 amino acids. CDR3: CASSPGTQTLDTEAFF. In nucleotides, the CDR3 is TGTGCCAGCAGCCCCGGGACACAGACTCTCGACACTGAAGCTTTCTTT.

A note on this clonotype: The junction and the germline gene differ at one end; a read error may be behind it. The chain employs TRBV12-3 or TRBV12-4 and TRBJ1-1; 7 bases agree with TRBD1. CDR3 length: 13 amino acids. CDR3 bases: TGTGCCAGCGGCCTGACAGGGAACACTAAAGCTTTCTTT. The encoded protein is CASGLTGNTKAFF.